A selection of T cell receptor beta chains follows, all from one sample in a study of blood T cells in healthy people across ages. Using its own MiXCR run on the 5' RACE reads, TCRdb lists one record per CDR3 protein. This table has some 700,000 distinct CDR3 sequences, approximately 22% appearing once. Sample: blood. All receptors come from a man aged 65 to 79 in good health. The CDR3 runs from the conserved cysteine through the conserved F or W. D genes are given only for firm matches. The size of a clone is reported for some rows only, either as once, few or many, or as a class for expanded clones.

cdr3_nt cdr3_aa j_call cdr3_length v_call clone_size d_call
TGTGCCAGCAGCTCAGGCGTGGGGGCCAACGTCCTGACTTTC CASSSGVGANVLTF TRBJ2-6 14 TRBV3-1 few -
TGTGCCACCAGTGATTTCGGGACAGACGCGGGTAATACGCAGTATTTT CATSDFGTDAGNTQYF TRBJ2-3 16 TRBV24-1 few TRBD1
TGCAGCGTAATACAGGATAACTATGGCTACACCTTC CSVIQDNYGYTF TRBJ1-2 12 TRBV29-1 - -
TGTGCCAGCAGCGTTTCCGGGACAGGGAATACAGATACGCAGTATTTT CASSVSGTGNTDTQYF TRBJ2-3 16 TRBV9 - TRBD1
TGCAGTGCTAGCGGGGGGGCACAGGAGCAGTTCTTC CSASGGAQEQFF TRBJ2-1 12 TRBV20-1 few TRBD2
TGTGCCAGCAGCCTCGCGGGGGACAGGGGCTACACAGATACGCAGTATTTT CASSLAGDRGYTDTQYF TRBJ2-3 17 TRBV9 - TRBD1
TGTGCCAGCAGACCGTTTACACTCCGACAGGTCTCTAAGAACGACTATGGCTACACCTTC CASRPFTLRQVSKNDYGYTF TRBJ1-2 20 TRBV28 - -
TGCAGCGCCCTGGGACAAACCACAGATGCGCAGTATTTT CSALGQTTDAQYF TRBJ2-3 13 TRBV29-1 - -
TGTGCCAGCAGGCGGGAAAAAAAACAGGGAGGGGAGACCCAGTACTTC CASRREKKQGGETQYF TRBJ2-5 16 TRBV12-3/TRBV12-4 - -
TGCAGCGTTGATATGCGGGGGGGCACAGATACGCAGTATTTT CSVDMRGGTDTQYF TRBJ2-3 14 TRBV29-1 - TRBD2
TGCGCCAGCAGCTTGGCAGGGGACCTCTCCTACAATGAGCAGTTCTTC CASSLAGDLSYNEQFF TRBJ2-1 16 TRBV5-1 many -
TGTGCCAGCAGCTTAGCTGGTAAGGGGCACAACAATGAGCAGTTCTTC CASSLAGKGHNNEQFF TRBJ2-1 16 TRBV7-7 - -
TGTGCCAGCAGCTTAGTTAGCGGGCCACAAGAGACCCAGTACTTC CASSLVSGPQETQYF TRBJ2-5 15 TRBV7-2 - TRBD2
TGTGCCAGCAGCACGGACTCCGGGACCCAGTACTTC CASSTDSGTQYF TRBJ2-5 12 TRBV7-9 few -
TGTGCCAGCAGCTTAAAGCTTGGGAGCACCTCTGGAAACACCATATATTTT CASSLKLGSTSGNTIYF TRBJ1-3 17 TRBV11-2 few -
TGCGCCAGCAGACCCGGCTCGGGACAAGTTAATGAAAAACTGTTTTTT CASRPGSGQVNEKLFF TRBJ1-4 16 TRBV5-1 - -
TGCGCCAGCAGCTTGGAAGCGAGGACTAGCACAGATACGCAGTATTTT CASSLEARTSTDTQYF TRBJ2-3 16 TRBV5-1 - -
TGCGCCAGCAGCCAAGTCGACATATTAATCTACAATGAGCAGTTCTTC CASSQVDILIYNEQFF TRBJ2-1 16 TRBV4-1 - -